This TCR beta chain stems from a study of cytomegalovirus exposure and HLA in healthy donors. Study context: In a later analysis, it was reported that the approximately 110 validation repertoires had been produced on the same platform as the 500 to 850 repertoires belonging to the first cohort.

Of note for this clone: It is unclear where the CDR3 begins or ends on the DNA, so no DNA is shown, and the CDR3 is as TCRdb lists it.

Assay: immunoSEQ multiplex PCR; the TCRdb copy retains only in-frame clones and omits some. The sample contains approximately 230,000 clones, more than 75% of which appear only once. Sequences were obtained from PBMCs. The clonotype was recovered from a man between 18 and 29 years old in good health and CMV-seropositive.

The CDR3 sequence: CTSSQEMVGDGTEAFF. The V gene is TRBV1, the J gene TRBJ1-1. TRBV1 is an annotated pseudogene. A total of 16 residues make up the CDR3, ends included.